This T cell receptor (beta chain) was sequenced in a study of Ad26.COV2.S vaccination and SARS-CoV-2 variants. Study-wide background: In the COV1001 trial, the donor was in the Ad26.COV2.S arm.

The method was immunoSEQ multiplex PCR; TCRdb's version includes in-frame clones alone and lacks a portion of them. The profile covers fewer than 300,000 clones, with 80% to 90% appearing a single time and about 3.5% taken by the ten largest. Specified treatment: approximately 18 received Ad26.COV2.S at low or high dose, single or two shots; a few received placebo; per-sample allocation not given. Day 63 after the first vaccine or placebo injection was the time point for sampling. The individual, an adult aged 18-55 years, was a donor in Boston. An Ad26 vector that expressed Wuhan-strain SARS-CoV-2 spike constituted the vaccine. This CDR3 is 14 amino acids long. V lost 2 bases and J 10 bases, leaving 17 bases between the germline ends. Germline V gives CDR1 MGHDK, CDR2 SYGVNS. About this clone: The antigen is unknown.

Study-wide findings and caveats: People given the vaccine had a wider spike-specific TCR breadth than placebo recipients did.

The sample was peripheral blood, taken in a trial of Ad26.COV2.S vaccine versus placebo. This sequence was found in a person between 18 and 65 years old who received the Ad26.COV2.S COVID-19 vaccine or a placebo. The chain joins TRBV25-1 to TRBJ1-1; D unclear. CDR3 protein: CASSERVSISRAFF. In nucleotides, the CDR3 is TGTGCCAGCAGTGAACGGGTCTCAATCTCGCGAGCTTTCTTT.